The clone carrying this TCR beta chain came up many times. Its antigen is not identified. This CDR3 is 16 amino acids long. The ends lost 5 bases at V and 1 base at J; junction bases unmatched: 7. The authors built TCR beta libraries using iRepertoire HTBI primers and Arm-PCR of CDR3 regions. Original methodology: Throughout the samples, researchers identified about 56 TRBV and some 13 TRBJ segments. TCRdb re-derived calls from the multiplex PCR reads in MiXCR, one entry per CDR3 protein. Clone size and V and J calls follow TCRdb, not the original study. The repertoire holds approximately 400,000 distinct CDR3 sequences, with 15% to 19% as singletons. Time point meaning: newly diagnosed GD, antithyroid drugs for less than 3 months. RNA extracted from PBMCs served as the sequencing template. The sample comes from a study of regulatory T cells in long-lasting Graves disease. Overall study findings and caveats: With a small sample size, accuracy may have been reduced. Among samples with persistent disease, TRBV28, TRBJ1-2 and TRBJ2-5 were favored.

Sample: peripheral blood mononuclear cells (PBMCs), taken at new diagnosis, from a patient treated with antithyroid drugs. The clonotype was recovered from a female donor with Graves disease. J is TRBJ2-3 and V is TRBV12-3 or TRBV12-4, with 9 bases identical to TRBD1. The CDR3 DNA sequence: TGTGCCAGCAGTACTTCTTGGACAGGGGGCACAGATACGCAGTATTTT. Translation: CASSTSWTGGTDTQYF.